The 9 T cell receptor beta chains listed next were all sequenced from one sample in a study of blood T cell repertoires in COVID-19. Libraries were prepared by immunoSEQ multiplex PCR; TCRdb keeps only in-frame clonotypes and omits some of them. The table lists over 250,000 clones, 85% to 90% of them singletons, with roughly 6.3% in the top ten. Sequenced sample: peripheral blood. These receptors came from a woman between 50 and 59 years old with COVID-19, enrolled during active disease.

J is TRBJ1-2 and V is TRBV5-5; D gene uncertain. CDR1 and CDR2 from the germline V gene are SGHKS and YYEKEE (reference sequence). V was trimmed by 4 bases and J by 1 base, leaving 14 bases between them. The CDR3 is 15 residues long. The CDR3 nucleotides read TGTGCCAGCAGCCTCCAAGGAAACTATAACTATGGCTACACCTTC. As protein: CASSLQGNYNYGYTF.

The chain links TRBV7-3 to TRBJ2-4; 10 bases agree with TRBD1. The V and J ends lost 5 bases and 2 bases, in that order; junction bases with no gene match: 6. CDR1 and CDR2 from the germline V gene are SGHTA and FQGTGA. The CDR3 has 16 residues. The CDR3 loop is CASSQGTGATKNIQYF. CDR3 bases: TGTGCCAGCAGCCAGGGGACAGGGGCAACCAAAAACATTCAGTACTTC.

The rearrangement joins TRBV29-1 to TRBJ1-2; TRBD1 aligns across 9 bases. Per germline, CDR1 SQVTM and CDR2 ANQGSEA. With V trimmed by 6 bases and J by 6 bases, 8 bases remained unmatched. CDR3 length equals 13 residues. The CDR3 bases are TGCAGCGTCCCTGGGGACAGGGTGAATGGCTACACCTTC. Its protein product is CSVPGDRVNGYTF.

The J gene is TRBJ2-1, the V gene TRBV6-5; perhaps TRBD1 as D (6 bases). Germline V gene sequence: CDR1 MNHEY, CDR2 SVGAGI. This CDR3 region has 14 residues. Trimming cost V 0 bases and J 5 bases, with 8 bases left between them. The CDR3 nucleotides read TGTGCCAGCAGTTACTCCGGGACAAACAATGAGCAGTTCTTC. It yields the protein CASSYSGTNNEQFF.

The V and J genes are TRBV11-2 and TRBJ1-4; 10 nucleotides line up with TRBD1. CDR1 and CDR2 from the germline V gene are SGHAT and FQNNGV. The CDR3 runs 15 residues. The ends lost 1 base at V and 10 bases at J; junction bases unmatched: 6. CDR3 sequence (DNA): TGTGCCAGCAGCTTAGGATACGGGACAGGGGCAAAACTGTTTTTT. It translates to CASSLGYGTGAKLFF.

This rearrangement joins TRBV18 to TRBJ2-7; 7 positions match TRBD2. This CDR3 region has 16 residues. Germline CDR1 is KGHSH and CDR2 is LQKENI. Trimming cost V 3 bases and J 7 bases; bases outside gene matches: 15. The DNA of the CDR3 is TGTGCCAGCTCACCGCCCCGGGCTAGCGGAGGGCCGGAGCAGTACTTC. Protein: CASSPPRASGGPEQYF.

The chain uses TRBV3-1 (or the pseudogene TRBV3-2) and TRBJ1-2; the D gene is possibly TRBD1 (5 bases). The CDR3 is 12 amino acids. With 5 bases removed from V and 4 bases from J, the gap between germline ends came to 8 bases. CDR1 and CDR2 (germline): LGHDT, YNNKEL (reference sequence). CDR3 residues: CASSSGFYGYTF. CDR3 bases: TGTGCCAGCAGCTCAGGGTTCTATGGCTACACCTTC.

The rearrangement joins TRBV9 to TRBJ1-1; 7 nucleotides agree with TRBD1. The germline V gene encodes CDR1 SGDLS and CDR2 YYNGEE. V lost 4 bases, J lost 4 bases, and 10 bases stayed unmatched. The CDR3 runs to 15 residues. The CDR3 spells CASSPSRPGGTEAFF. The DNA for the CDR3 is TGTGCCAGCAGCCCGTCCCGCCCAGGGGGCACTGAAGCTTTCTTT.

This clone came up a few times. The chain carries TRBV7-8 and TRBJ1-5; 11 nucleotides agree with TRBD1. Germline trimming cut 5 bases from V and 3 bases from J; bases unmatched to any gene: 9. The CDR3 is 17 amino acids. Germline V gene sequence: CDR1 SGHVS, CDR2 FQNEAQ. This chain's CDR3 is CASSLGQGASPNQPQHF. Here the CDR3 DNA reads TGTGCCAGCAGCCTTGGACAGGGGGCATCTCCCAATCAGCCCCAGCATTTT.